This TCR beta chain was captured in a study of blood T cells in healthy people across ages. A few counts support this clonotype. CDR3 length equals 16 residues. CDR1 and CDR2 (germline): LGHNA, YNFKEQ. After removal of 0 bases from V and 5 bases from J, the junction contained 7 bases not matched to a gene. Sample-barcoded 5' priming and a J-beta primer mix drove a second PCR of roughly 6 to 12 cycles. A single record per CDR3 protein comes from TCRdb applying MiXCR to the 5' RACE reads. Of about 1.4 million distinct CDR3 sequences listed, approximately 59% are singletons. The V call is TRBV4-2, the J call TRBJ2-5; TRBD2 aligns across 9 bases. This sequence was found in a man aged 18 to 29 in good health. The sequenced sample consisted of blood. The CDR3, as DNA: TGTGCCAGCAGCCAAGAGGGCGGGGGGGCCGGTGAGACCCAGTACTTC. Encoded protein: CASSQEGGGAGETQYF.